The entry below describes one TCR beta chain. The germline gene is not matched at one end of the junction; a read error may be the cause. PCR used 60 Vbeta primers and 13 Jbeta primers. Repertoires were generated with immunoSEQ multiplex PCR, while TCRdb's copy carries only in-frame clones and drops some. The table records around 94,000 clones, around 80% of them present only once. The data were taken from a study of cytomegalovirus exposure and HLA in healthy donors. CDR3 length: 12 residues. CDR1 and CDR2 from the germline V gene are SEHNR and FQNEAQ (reference sequence). This sequence joins TRBV7-9 and TRBJ1-5; D unclear. Sequencing input: PBMCs. The sequence derives from a male donor in good health and CMV-seropositive. CDR3 bases: TGTTCCAGCCGACACAATCATCAGCCCCAGCATTTT. It encodes CSSRHNHQPQHF.